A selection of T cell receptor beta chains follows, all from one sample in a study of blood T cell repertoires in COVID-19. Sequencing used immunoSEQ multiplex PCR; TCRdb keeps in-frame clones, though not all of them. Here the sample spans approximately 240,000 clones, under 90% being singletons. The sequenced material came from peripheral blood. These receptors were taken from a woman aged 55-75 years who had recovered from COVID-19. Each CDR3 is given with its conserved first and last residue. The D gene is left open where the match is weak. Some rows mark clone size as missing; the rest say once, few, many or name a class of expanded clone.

DNA: TGTGCCAGCAGTTACTCCGACAGGCCCGAGCAGTACTTC; CDR3: CASSYSDRPEQYF; size: .; D: .; J: TRBJ2-7; length: 13; V: TRBV6-5
DNA: TGTGCTAGTGGAGGACTAGCGGGGGGCACCGGGGAGCTGTTTTTT; CDR3: CASGGLAGGTGELFF; size: .; D: TRBD2; J: TRBJ2-2; length: 15; V: TRBV12-5
DNA: TGTGCCACCCCGGGGGTGACAGGGGAGAACACTGAAGCTTTCTTT; CDR3: CATPGVTGENTEAFF; size: .; D: TRBD1; J: TRBJ1-1; length: 15; V: TRBV24-1
DNA: TGTGCCAGTAGGGGGGACAGCCTCAATTCACCCCTCCACTTT; CDR3: CASRGDSLNSPLHF; size: .; D: TRBD1; J: TRBJ1-6; length: 14; V: TRBV19
DNA: TGCGCCAGCAGCCGGGGGGAGGGACAACAGGGCGATACGCAGTATTTT; CDR3: CASSRGEGQQGDTQYF; size: once; D: .; J: TRBJ2-3; length: 16; V: TRBV5-1
DNA: TGTGCCTGGAGCCCGGGACTAGATTACGAGCAGTACTTC; CDR3: CAWSPGLDYEQYF; size: .; D: TRBD2; J: TRBJ2-7; length: 13; V: TRBV30
DNA: TGTGCCAGCAGCCCCGGGACTAGCGGGGTTACCGGGGAGCTGTTTTTT; CDR3: CASSPGTSGVTGELFF; size: .; D: TRBD2; J: TRBJ2-2; length: 16; V: TRBV11-1
DNA: TGTGCCAGCAGCTTAAGGGGCCAGCGGAGGGCTCGGCCTGAAGCTTTCTTT; CDR3: CASSLRGQRRARPEAFF; size: .; D: .; J: TRBJ1-1; length: 17; V: TRBV7-6
DNA: TGTGCCAGCAGCTTAGGCACTAGCCCAGATACGCAGTATTTT; CDR3: CASSLGTSPDTQYF; size: few; D: .; J: TRBJ2-3; length: 14; V: TRBV7-9
DNA: TGTGCCAGCAGCTACGGCCGGGACTGGATTTTC; CDR3: CASSYGRDWIF; size: .; D: .; J: TRBJ2-7; length: 11; V: TRBV27
DNA: TGTGCCAGCAGCCAGATCCGGACAGGTGGCTACACCTTC; CDR3: CASSQIRTGGYTF; size: .; D: TRBD1; J: TRBJ1-2; length: 13; V: TRBV3-1/TRBV3-2
DNA: TGTGCCAGCAGCGTACAGGGCTCTAACTATGGCTACACCTTC; CDR3: CASSVQGSNYGYTF; size: .; D: .; J: TRBJ1-2; length: 14; V: TRBV9
DNA: TGTGCCAGCAGCTTAGGACTAGCGGAGCTCTACGAGCAGTACTTC; CDR3: CASSLGLAELYEQYF; size: .; D: TRBD2; J: TRBJ2-7; length: 15; V: TRBV7-9
DNA: TGTGCCAGCAGCTTAGCAGGCCAACTACCTAACTATGGCTACACCTTC; CDR3: CASSLAGQLPNYGYTF; size: .; D: .; J: TRBJ1-2; length: 16; V: TRBV7-6
DNA: TGTGCCAGCAGCCAAGCTGTAGTTAGCAATCAGCCCCAGCATTTT; CDR3: CASSQAVVSNQPQHF; size: .; D: .; J: TRBJ1-5; length: 15; V: TRBV4-2
DNA: TGTGCCAGCAGCTTCCAACAGGCCACGCAGGACGCCCTCCACTTT; CDR3: CASSFQQATQDALHF; size: .; D: .; J: TRBJ1-6; length: 15; V: TRBV11-2
DNA: TGTGCCAGCAGTCGTGGGACAGGCTTCCTACACTCTGGAAACACCATATATTTT; CDR3: CASSRGTGFLHSGNTIYF; size: .; D: TRBD1; J: TRBJ1-3; length: 18; V: TRBV6-6
DNA: TGTGCCAGTAGTATAGGCGGACAGGGCCCTTATGGCTACACCTTC; CDR3: CASSIGGQGPYGYTF; size: .; D: TRBD1; J: TRBJ1-2; length: 15; V: TRBV19
DNA: TGTGCCAGTAGTATAATCCCAGGGGTAGGAAATCAGCCCCAGCATTTT; CDR3: CASSIIPGVGNQPQHF; size: .; D: .; J: TRBJ1-5; length: 16; V: TRBV19
DNA: TGTGCCAGCAGCTTCTCGACAGGGTACCAAGAGACCCAGTACTTC; CDR3: CASSFSTGYQETQYF; size: .; D: TRBD1; J: TRBJ2-5; length: 15; V: TRBV5-6
DNA: TGTGCCAGCAGCCTTCATAGCGGGGGGGCCCTCAATACGCAGTATTTT; CDR3: CASSLHSGGALNTQYF; size: .; D: TRBD2; J: TRBJ2-3; length: 16; V: TRBV9
DNA: TGTGCCAGCAGCTTCAGTGCGGGGATTGACAAAAACATTCAGTACTTC; CDR3: CASSFSAGIDKNIQYF; size: .; D: .; J: TRBJ2-4; length: 16; V: TRBV7-9
DNA: TGTGCCAGCAGCTACCGCTCACAGGGGTCCGCCCGGACCGGGGAGCTGTTTTTT; CDR3: CASSYRSQGSARTGELFF; size: .; D: TRBD1; J: TRBJ2-2; length: 18; V: TRBV7-6
DNA: TGTGCCAGCTCATCCGGACAGGTTTCCACCTTC; CDR3: CASSSGQVSTF; size: .; D: TRBD1; J: TRBJ1-2; length: 11; V: TRBV18
DNA: TGTGCCAGCAGCTTATTTCTCCGGAGCGGGGGGCTAAATGAGCAGTTCTTC; CDR3: CASSLFLRSGGLNEQFF; size: .; D: TRBD2; J: TRBJ2-1; length: 17; V: TRBV11-2
DNA: TGTGCCAGCAGGGGGGGGAATCTTAGACGACTAAATGAAAAACTGTTTTTT; CDR3: CASRGGNLRRLNEKLFF; size: .; D: .; J: TRBJ1-4; length: 17; V: TRBV28
DNA: TGTGCCAGCAGCAGAAGGACTAGCGGAAACAATGAGCAGTTCTTC; CDR3: CASSRRTSGNNEQFF; size: .; D: TRBD2; J: TRBJ2-1; length: 15; V: TRBV11-3
DNA: TGTGCCAGCTCGAAGGGGAACAGGGGCTCCACTGAAGCTTTCTTT; CDR3: CASSKGNRGSTEAFF; size: .; D: TRBD1; J: TRBJ1-1; length: 15; V: TRBV9
DNA: TGTGCCAGCAGTTTAAACCAGCAGGGCCCTAACACTGAAGCTTTCTTT; CDR3: CASSLNQQGPNTEAFF; size: .; D: .; J: TRBJ1-1; length: 16; V: TRBV27
DNA: TGTGCCTGGAGTACACAGGGGACCCGGGCCCAGTACTTC; CDR3: CAWSTQGTRAQYF; size: .; D: TRBD1; J: TRBJ2-5; length: 13; V: TRBV30
DNA: TGTGCCAGCAGCTTAGCAGGTGACAGGGGACGGTCACCCCTCCACTTT; CDR3: CASSLAGDRGRSPLHF; size: .; D: TRBD1; J: TRBJ1-6; length: 16; V: TRBV7-9
DNA: TGTGCCAGCAGCTTGGAAGAGATTAATTCACCCCTCCACTTT; CDR3: CASSLEEINSPLHF; size: .; D: .; J: TRBJ1-6; length: 14; V: TRBV5-5
DNA: TGTGCCAGCAGTTTCCGGAGGCAGCGGGGTTACAATGAGCAGTTCTTC; CDR3: CASSFRRQRGYNEQFF; size: .; D: TRBD2; J: TRBJ2-1; length: 16; V: TRBV28
DNA: TGTGCCAGCAGCCTTCGGGGAGGGGACACTGAAGCTTTCTTT; CDR3: CASSLRGGDTEAFF; size: few; D: .; J: TRBJ1-1; length: 14; V: TRBV3-1/TRBV3-2
DNA: TGTGCCTGGGGACAGTTCGGGGAAAAACTGTTTTTT; CDR3: CAWGQFGEKLFF; size: once; D: .; J: TRBJ1-4; length: 12; V: TRBV30
DNA: TGTGCCAGCAGCCAAGATGGACAGTTAGGGGCCGTCGCTTTCTTT; CDR3: CASSQDGQLGAVAFF; size: .; D: .; J: TRBJ1-1; length: 15; V: TRBV16
DNA: TGTGCCAGCAGTTCCCTTAGAGGACAAGCCCGCTATGGCTACACCTTC; CDR3: CASSSLRGQARYGYTF; size: .; D: .; J: TRBJ1-2; length: 16; V: TRBV27
DNA: TGTGCCAGCAGCCCGTTCTTCCAGGGATCCGATGAGCAGTTCTTC; CDR3: CASSPFFQGSDEQFF; size: .; D: .; J: TRBJ2-1; length: 15; V: TRBV3-1/TRBV3-2
DNA: TGTGCCAGTAGTAAGGAGCGGGGGGGGGCACCAGATACGCAGTATTTT; CDR3: CASSKERGGAPDTQYF; size: .; D: TRBD2; J: TRBJ2-3; length: 16; V: TRBV19
DNA: TGTGCCAGCAGCCCGGGGGTTAGCGGGGGGATGGAGACCCAGTACTTC; CDR3: CASSPGVSGGMETQYF; size: .; D: TRBD2; J: TRBJ2-5; length: 16; V: TRBV9
DNA: TGTGCCAGCATCCAGGAGGGCAATCAGCCCCAGCATTTT; CDR3: CASIQEGNQPQHF; size: .; D: .; J: TRBJ1-5; length: 13; V: TRBV6-5
DNA: TGTGCCAGTCGGAGGGCTACGAACACCGGGGAGCTGTTTTTT; CDR3: CASRRATNTGELFF; size: .; D: .; J: TRBJ2-2; length: 14; V: TRBV6-5
DNA: TGTGCCTTTTCCTGGGCCGCCATGGGTGGCTACACCTTC; CDR3: CAFSWAAMGGYTF; size: once; D: .; J: TRBJ1-2; length: 13; V: TRBV30
DNA: TGTGCCAGCAGTCTGACTACCGGGGGGGCCCAGTACTTC; CDR3: CASSLTTGGAQYF; size: .; D: TRBD2; J: TRBJ2-5; length: 13; V: TRBV7-2
DNA: TGTGCCTGGAGTGTTCGGCGGACTAATGAAAAACTGTTTTTT; CDR3: CAWSVRRTNEKLFF; size: .; D: .; J: TRBJ1-4; length: 14; V: TRBV30
DNA: TGTGCCAGCAGTTTTCTCTATCAGCCCCAGCATTTT; CDR3: CASSFLYQPQHF; size: .; D: .; J: TRBJ1-5; length: 12; V: TRBV27
DNA: TGTGCCAGCAGTCCCCGGACTAGCGGGGGGGGTAATGAGCAGTTCTTC; CDR3: CASSPRTSGGGNEQFF; size: .; D: TRBD2; J: TRBJ2-1; length: 16; V: TRBV27
DNA: TGTGCCAGCAGGGCGGGGGGGCCCTACAATGAGCAGTTCTTC; CDR3: CASRAGGPYNEQFF; size: .; D: TRBD2; J: TRBJ2-1; length: 14; V: TRBV11-2
DNA: TGTGCCTCCTCACAGCCTGGCTACACCTTC; CDR3: CASSQPGYTF; size: many; D: .; J: TRBJ1-2; length: 10; V: TRBV30
DNA: TGCGCCAGCAGCCACCCGGGACAGGGAAGCTACACCTTC; CDR3: CASSHPGQGSYTF; size: .; D: TRBD1; J: TRBJ1-2; length: 13; V: TRBV4-1
DNA: TGTGCCAGTGCCTGGACAGTTGAAGCTTTCTTT; CDR3: CASAWTVEAFF; size: once; D: .; J: TRBJ1-1; length: 11; V: TRBV19
DNA: TGTGCCAGCAGCTTAACTAGCGGGCACACCGGGGAGCTGTTTTTT; CDR3: CASSLTSGHTGELFF; size: .; D: TRBD2; J: TRBJ2-2; length: 15; V: TRBV7-2